This T cell receptor (beta chain) came from a study of CXCR3-negative and CXCR3-positive naive CD8 T cells. The method, 5' RACE with UMI labels, was used to prepare the TRB cDNA libraries. TCRdb re-called the 5' RACE reads; one entry per CDR3 protein, DNA not given. In total, the table holds several thousand distinct CDR3 sequences. This CDR3 has 15 amino acids. This clonotype is classed as medium-sized by frequency. The chain combines TRBV12-3 or TRBV12-4 with TRBJ2-3; TCRdb calls TRBD1, which cannot be checked without DNA. The sequencing input was naive CXCR3- CD8+ T cells from blood. Specified subset: CD45RO-CCR7+CD27+CD95- naive CD8+ T cells lacking CXCR3 (TNR3-). This receptor was identified in a human donor in good health. Some clones in this sample may be carry-over from other donors' samples. CDR3 region: CASSLGGMGTDTQYF.